This T cell receptor (beta chain) was recorded in a study of blood T cell repertoires in COVID-19. Germline V gene lookup returns CDR1 LGHDT and CDR2 YNNKEL (reference sequence). This CDR3 contains 14 residues. The V and J ends lost 4 bases and 1 base, in that order; junction bases with no gene match: 3. Assay used: immunoSEQ multiplex PCR; TCRdb lists only in-frame clones, some missing. The sample has over 200,000 clones; about 85% are singletons. The chain uses TRBV3-1 (or the pseudogene TRBV3-2) and TRBJ1-1; TRBD1 matches 7 bases. Sequences were obtained from PBMCs or T cells enriched from blood (not recorded which). This TCR derives from a man younger than 45 who had recovered from COVID-19. CDR3 in DNA: TGTGCCAGCAGCCGATGGACAGGGAACACTGAAGCTTTCTTT. Amino acid sequence: CASSRWTGNTEAFF.